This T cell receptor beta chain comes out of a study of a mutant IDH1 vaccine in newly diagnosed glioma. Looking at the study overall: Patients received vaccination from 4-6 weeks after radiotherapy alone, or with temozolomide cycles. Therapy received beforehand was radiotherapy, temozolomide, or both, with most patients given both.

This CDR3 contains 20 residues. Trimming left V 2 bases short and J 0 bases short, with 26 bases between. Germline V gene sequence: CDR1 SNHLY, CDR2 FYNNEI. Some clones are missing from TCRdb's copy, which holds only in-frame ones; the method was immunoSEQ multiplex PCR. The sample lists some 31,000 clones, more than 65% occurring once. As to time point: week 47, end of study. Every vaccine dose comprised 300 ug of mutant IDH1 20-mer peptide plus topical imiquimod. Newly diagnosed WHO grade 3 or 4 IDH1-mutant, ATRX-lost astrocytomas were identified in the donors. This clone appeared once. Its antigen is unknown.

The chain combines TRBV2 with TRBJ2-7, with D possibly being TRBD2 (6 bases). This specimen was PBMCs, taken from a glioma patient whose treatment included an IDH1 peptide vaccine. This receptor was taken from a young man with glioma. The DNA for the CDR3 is TGTGCCAGCAGTGAACCTAAGGGAGCGGGCGGAACCTCTAGCTCCTACGAGCAGTACTTC. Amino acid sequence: CASSEPKGAGGTSSSYEQYF. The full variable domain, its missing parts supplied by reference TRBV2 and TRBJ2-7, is EPEVTQTPSHQVTQMGQEVILRCVPISNHLYFYWYRQILGQKVEFLVSFYNNEISEKSEIFDDQFSVERPDGSNFTLKIRSTKLEDSAMYFCASSEPKGAGGTSSSYEQYFGPGTRLTVT.